This TCR beta chain came from a study of CD8 T cells in ankylosing spondylitis. Broader study findings: In ankylosing spondylitis blood, a motif of 7 to 9 highly homologous TCR beta variants appeared characteristic. Existing reports had already noted some motif variants in reactive arthritis synovial fluid and blood. Researchers reportedly found disease-linked clones significantly enriched in matched ankylosing spondylitis synovial fluid. Disease-linked clones, CD8+, were relatively rare in peripheral blood.

Germline CDR1 and CDR2: MGHRA and YSYEKL. This CDR3 is 16 amino acids long. V lost 2 bases and J 0 bases, leaving 10 bases between the germline ends. Worth noting for this clonotype: Antigen specificity is unknown.

Scientists made TCR beta libraries using quantitative 5'-RACE with molecular barcodes. TCRdb called the 5' RACE reads again in MiXCR, with one record for every CDR3 protein. Of fewer than 250,000 distinct CDR3 sequences detected, about 17% appear once; the ten largest clones hold about 42%. This sequence originates from a male donor with ankylosing spondylitis. Sample: blood, either unsorted or a sorted T cell fraction (not recorded which). This chain connects TRBV4-1 to TRBJ2-2; D remains ambiguous. CDR3 sequence: CASSQFVSSNTGELFF. The CDR3 DNA reads TGCGCCAGCAGCCAATTCGTTAGCTCGAACACCGGGGAGCTGTTTTTT.